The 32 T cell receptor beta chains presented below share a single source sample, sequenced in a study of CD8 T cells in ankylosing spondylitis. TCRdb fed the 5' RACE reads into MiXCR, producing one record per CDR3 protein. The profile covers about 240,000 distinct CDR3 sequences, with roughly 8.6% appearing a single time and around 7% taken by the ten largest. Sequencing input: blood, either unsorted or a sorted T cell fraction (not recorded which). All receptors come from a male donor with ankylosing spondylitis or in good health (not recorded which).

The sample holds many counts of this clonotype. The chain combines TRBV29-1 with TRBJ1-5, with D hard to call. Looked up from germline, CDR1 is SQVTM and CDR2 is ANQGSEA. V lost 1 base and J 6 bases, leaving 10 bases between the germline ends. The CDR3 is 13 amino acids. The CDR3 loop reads CSVEVGLGQPQHF. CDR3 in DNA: TGCAGCGTTGAAGTGGGGTTGGGTCAGCCCCAGCATTTT.

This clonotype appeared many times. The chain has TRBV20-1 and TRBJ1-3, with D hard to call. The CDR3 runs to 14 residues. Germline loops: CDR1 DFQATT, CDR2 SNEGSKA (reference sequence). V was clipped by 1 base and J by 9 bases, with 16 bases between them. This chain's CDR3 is CSARVGVPEGTIYF. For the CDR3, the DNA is TGCAGTGCTAGAGTAGGAGTTCCGGAGGGCACCATATATTTT.

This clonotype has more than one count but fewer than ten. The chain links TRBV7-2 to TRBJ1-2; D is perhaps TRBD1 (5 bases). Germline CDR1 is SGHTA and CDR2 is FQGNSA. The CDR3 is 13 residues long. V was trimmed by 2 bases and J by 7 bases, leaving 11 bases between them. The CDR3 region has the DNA TGTGCCAGCAGCTTAAAGGGTGGGGGTGGCTACACCTTC. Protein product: CASSLKGGGGYTF. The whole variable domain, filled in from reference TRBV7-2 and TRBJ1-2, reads GAGVSQSPSNKVTEKGKDVELRCDPISGHTALYWYRQSLGQGLEFLIYFQGNSAPDKSGLPSDRFSAERTGGSVSTLTIQRTQQEDSAVYLCASSLKGGGGYTFGSGTRLTVV.

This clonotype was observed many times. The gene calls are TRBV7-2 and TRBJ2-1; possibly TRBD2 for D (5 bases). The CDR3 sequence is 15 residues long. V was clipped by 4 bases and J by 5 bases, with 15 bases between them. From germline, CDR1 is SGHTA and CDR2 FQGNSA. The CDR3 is CASSYAYSVHNEQFF. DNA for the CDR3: TGTGCCAGCAGCTACGCCTATAGCGTCCACAATGAGCAGTTCTTC. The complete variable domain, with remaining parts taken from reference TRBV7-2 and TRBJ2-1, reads GAGVSQSPSNKVTEKGKDVELRCDPISGHTALYWYRQSLGQGLEFLIYFQGNSAPDKSGLPSDRFSAERTGGSVSTLTIQRTQQEDSAVYLCASSYAYSVHNEQFFGPGTRLTVL.

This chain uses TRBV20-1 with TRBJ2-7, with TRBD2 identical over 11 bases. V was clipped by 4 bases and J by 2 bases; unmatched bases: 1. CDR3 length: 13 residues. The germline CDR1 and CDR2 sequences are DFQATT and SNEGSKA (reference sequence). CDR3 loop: CSANSGRAYEQYF. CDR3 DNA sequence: TGCAGTGCTAATAGCGGGAGGGCCTACGAGCAGTACTTC.

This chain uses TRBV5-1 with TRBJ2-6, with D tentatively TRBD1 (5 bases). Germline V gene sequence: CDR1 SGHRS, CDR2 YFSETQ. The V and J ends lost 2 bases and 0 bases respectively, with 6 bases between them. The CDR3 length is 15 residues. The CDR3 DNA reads TGCGCCAGCAGCTTAGGGGACTCTGGGGCCAACGTCCTGACTTTC. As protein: CASSLGDSGANVLTF.

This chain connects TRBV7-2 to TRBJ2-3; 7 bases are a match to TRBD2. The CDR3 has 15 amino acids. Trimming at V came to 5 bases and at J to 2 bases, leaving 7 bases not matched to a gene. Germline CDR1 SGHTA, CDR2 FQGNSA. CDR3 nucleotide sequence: TGTGCCAGCAGCCCCTGGGCGGGGGTCACAGATACGCAGTATTTT. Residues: CASSPWAGVTDTQYF.

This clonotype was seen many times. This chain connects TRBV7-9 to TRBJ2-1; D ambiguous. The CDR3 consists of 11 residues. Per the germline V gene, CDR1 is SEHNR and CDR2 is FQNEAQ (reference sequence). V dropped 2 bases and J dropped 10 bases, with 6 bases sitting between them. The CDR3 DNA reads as TGTGCCAGCAGCTTACCCGTGGAGCAGTTCTTC. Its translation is CASSLPVEQFF.

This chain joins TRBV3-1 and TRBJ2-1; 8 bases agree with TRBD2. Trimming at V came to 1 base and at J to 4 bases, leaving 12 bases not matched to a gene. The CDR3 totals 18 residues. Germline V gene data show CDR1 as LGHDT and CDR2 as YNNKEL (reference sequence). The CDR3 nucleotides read TGTGCCAGCAGCCAAGTGGGAAAAAGCGGGAGTTGGTACAATGAGCAGTTCTTC. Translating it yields CASSQVGKSGSWYNEQFF.

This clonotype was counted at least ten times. CDR3 protein: CSARSPGQGPEQYF. CDR3 nucleotides: TGCAGTGCTAGATCACCGGGACAGGGGCCCGAGCAGTACTTC. V is TRBV20-1 and J is TRBJ2-7; 10 positions agree with TRBD1. The ends lost 2 bases at V and 6 bases at J; junction bases unmatched: 7. The CDR3 extends over 14 amino acids. Looked up from germline, CDR1 is DFQATT and CDR2 is SNEGSKA (reference sequence).

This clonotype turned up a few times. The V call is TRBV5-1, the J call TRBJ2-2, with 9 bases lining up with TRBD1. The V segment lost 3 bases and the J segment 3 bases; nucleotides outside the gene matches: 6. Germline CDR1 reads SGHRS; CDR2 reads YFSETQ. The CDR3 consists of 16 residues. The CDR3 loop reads CASSSGQGPYTGELFF. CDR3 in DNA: TGCGCCAGCAGCTCAGGACAGGGGCCGTACACCGGGGAGCTGTTTTTT.

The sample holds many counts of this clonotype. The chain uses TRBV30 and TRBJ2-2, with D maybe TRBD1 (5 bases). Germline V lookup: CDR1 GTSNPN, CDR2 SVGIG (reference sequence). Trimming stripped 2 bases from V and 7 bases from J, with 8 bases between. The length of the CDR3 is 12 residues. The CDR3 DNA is TGTGCCTGGAGTATAAGGGGCGGGGAGCTGTTTTTT. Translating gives CAWSIRGGELFF.

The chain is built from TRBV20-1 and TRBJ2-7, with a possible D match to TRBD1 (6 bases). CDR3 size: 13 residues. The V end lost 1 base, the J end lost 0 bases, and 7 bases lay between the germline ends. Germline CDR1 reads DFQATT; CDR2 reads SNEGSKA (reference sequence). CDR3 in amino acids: CSARGQDSYEQYF. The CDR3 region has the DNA TGCAGTGCTAGAGGACAGGACTCCTACGAGCAGTACTTC.

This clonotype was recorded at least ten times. CDR3: CASSAPFYGYTF. CDR3 coding DNA: TGTGCCAGCAGCGCTCCCTTCTATGGCTACACCTTC. This chain links TRBV5-6 with TRBJ1-2, with D hard to call. The V end was cut by 4 bases, the J end by 4 bases, with 8 bases between. There are 12 residues in the CDR3. Germline V gene data show CDR1 as SGHDT and CDR2 as YYEEEE. The full variable domain, rest sourced from reference TRBV5-6 and TRBJ1-2, is DAGVTQSPTHLIKTRGQQVTLRCSPKSGHDTVSWYQQALGQGPQFIFQYYEEEERQRGNFPDRFSGHQFPNYSSELNVNALLLGDSALYLCASSAPFYGYTFGSGTRLTVV.

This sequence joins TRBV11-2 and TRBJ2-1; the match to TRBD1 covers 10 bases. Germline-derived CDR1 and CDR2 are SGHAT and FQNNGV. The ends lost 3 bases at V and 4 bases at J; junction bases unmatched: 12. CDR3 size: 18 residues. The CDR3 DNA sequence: TGTGCCAGCAGCTTTCGAACGGGGGGGGACAGGGGTTACAATGAGCAGTTCTTC. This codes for CASSFRTGGDRGYNEQFF.

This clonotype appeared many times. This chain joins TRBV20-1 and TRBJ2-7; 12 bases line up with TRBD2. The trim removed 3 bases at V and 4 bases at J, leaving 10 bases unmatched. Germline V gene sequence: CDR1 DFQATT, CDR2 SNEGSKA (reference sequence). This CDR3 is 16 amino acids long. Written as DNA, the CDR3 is TGCAGTGCTAGGCAGGGGCTAGCGGGAGGGTCATACGAGCAGTACTTC. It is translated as CSARQGLAGGSYEQYF.

The CDR3 loop is CASSLVTQGAGNTIYF. Written as DNA, the CDR3 is TGTGCCAGCAGCTTAGTTACTCAGGGGGCTGGAAACACCATATATTTT. The rearrangement uses TRBV7-2 and TRBJ1-3; 7 nucleotides align to TRBD1. CDR1 is SGHTA, CDR2 FQGNSA, per germline. V was pared by 1 base and J by 2 bases, with 5 bases of the junction left unmatched. The CDR3 is made up of 16 amino acids.

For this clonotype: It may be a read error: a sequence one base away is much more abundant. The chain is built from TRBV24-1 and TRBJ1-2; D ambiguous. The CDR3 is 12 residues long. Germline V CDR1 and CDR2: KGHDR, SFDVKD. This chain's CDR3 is CATSDFSYGSTF. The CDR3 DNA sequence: TGTGCCACCAGTGATTTTAGCTATGGCTCCACCTTC.

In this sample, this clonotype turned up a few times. In DNA form, the CDR3 reads TGCGCCAGCAGCTCAGCTCCGGGACAGGGTACGGAGACCCAGTACTTC. Encoded protein: CASSSAPGQGTETQYF. The rearrangement joins TRBV5-1 to TRBJ2-5; 9 bases are shared with TRBD1. Losses at the gene ends were 3 bases for V and 5 bases for J; bases not matched to a gene: 11. CDR3 length: 16 amino acids. Per germline, CDR1 SGHRS and CDR2 YFSETQ.

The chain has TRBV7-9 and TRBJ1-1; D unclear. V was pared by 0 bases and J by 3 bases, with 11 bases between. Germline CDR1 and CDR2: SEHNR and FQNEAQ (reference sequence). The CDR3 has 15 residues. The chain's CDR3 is CASSLALHSHTEAFF. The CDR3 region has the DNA TGTGCCAGCAGCTTAGCGCTCCACAGTCACACTGAAGCTTTCTTT.

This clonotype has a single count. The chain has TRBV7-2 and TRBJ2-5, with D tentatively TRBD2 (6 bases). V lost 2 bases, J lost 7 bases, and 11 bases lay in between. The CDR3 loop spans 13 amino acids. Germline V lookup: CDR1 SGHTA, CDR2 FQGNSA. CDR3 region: CASSLNGGGTQYF. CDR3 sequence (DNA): TGTGCCAGCAGCTTAAACGGGGGAGGGACCCAGTACTTC.

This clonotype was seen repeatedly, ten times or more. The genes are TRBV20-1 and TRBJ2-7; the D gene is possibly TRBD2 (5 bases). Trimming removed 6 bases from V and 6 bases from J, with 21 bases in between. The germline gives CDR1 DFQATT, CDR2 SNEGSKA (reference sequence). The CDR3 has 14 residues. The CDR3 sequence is CSALNLARPGEQYF. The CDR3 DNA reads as TGCAGTGCCCTGAATCTAGCCAGACCCGGCGAGCAGTACTTC.

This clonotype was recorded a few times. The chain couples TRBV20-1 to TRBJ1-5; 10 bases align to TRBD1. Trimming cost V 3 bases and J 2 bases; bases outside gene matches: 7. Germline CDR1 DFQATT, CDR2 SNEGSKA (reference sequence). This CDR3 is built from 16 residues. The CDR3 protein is CSASEIGTGGNQPQHF. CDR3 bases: TGCAGTGCTAGTGAAATCGGGACAGGGGGCAATCAGCCCCAGCATTTT.

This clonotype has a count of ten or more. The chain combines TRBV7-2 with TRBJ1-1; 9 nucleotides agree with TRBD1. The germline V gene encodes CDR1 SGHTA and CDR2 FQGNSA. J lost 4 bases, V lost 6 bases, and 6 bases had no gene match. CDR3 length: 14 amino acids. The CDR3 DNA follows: TGTGCCAGCAGAGCCGGGACAGGGTTCACTGAAGCTTTCTTT. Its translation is CASRAGTGFTEAFF. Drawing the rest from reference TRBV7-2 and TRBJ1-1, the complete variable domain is GAGVSQSPSNKVTEKGKDVELRCDPISGHTALYWYRQSLGQGLEFLIYFQGNSAPDKSGLPSDRFSAERTGGSVSTLTIQRTQQEDSAVYLCASRAGTGFTEAFFGQGTRLTVV.

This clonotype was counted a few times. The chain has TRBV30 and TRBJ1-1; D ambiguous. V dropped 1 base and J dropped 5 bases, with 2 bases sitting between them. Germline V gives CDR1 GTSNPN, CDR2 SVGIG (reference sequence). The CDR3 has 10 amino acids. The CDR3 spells CAWSATEAFF. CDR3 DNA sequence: TGTGCCTGGAGTGCAACTGAAGCTTTCTTT.

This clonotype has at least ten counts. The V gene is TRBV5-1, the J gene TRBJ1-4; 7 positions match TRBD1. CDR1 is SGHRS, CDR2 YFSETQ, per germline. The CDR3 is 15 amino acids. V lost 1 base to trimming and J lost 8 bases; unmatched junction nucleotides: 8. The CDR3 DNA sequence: TGCGCCAGCAGCTTGACCACAACAGGGGTGGAAAAACTGTTTTTT. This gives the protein CASSLTTTGVEKLFF.

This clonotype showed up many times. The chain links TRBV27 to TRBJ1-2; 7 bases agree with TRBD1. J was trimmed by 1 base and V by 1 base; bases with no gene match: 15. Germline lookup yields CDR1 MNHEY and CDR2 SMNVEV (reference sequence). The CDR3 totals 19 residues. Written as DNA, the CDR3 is TGTGCCAGCAGTTTATTAGGTAATTGGGACAGCAAGATTAACTATGGCTACACCTTC. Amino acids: CASSLLGNWDSKINYGYTF.

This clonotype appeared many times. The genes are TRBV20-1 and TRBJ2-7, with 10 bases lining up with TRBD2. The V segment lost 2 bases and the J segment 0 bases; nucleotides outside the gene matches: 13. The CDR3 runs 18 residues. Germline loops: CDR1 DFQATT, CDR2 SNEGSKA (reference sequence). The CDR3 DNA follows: TGCAGTGCTAGACCCCGCGGACTAGCGGAAGCCCTCTCCTACGAGCAGTACTTC. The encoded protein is CSARPRGLAEALSYEQYF.

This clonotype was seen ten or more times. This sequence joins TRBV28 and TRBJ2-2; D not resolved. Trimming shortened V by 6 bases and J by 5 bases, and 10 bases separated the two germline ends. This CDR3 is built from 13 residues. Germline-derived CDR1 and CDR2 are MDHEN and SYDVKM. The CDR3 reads CASSHESTGELFF. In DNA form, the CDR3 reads TGTGCCAGCAGCCACGAGAGTACCGGGGAGCTGTTTTTT.

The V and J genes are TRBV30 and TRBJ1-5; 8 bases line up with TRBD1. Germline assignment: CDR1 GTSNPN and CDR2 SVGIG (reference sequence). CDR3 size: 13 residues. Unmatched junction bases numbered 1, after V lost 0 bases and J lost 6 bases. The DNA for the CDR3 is TGTGCCTGGAGTGTGACAGGGGCTCAGCCCCAGCATTTT. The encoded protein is CAWSVTGAQPQHF.

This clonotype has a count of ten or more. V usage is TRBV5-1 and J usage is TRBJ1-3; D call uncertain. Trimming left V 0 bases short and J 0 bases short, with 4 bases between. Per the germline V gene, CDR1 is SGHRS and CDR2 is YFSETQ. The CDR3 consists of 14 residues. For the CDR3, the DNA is TGCGCCAGCAGCTTGGGGAGCTCTGGAAACACCATATATTTT. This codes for CASSLGSSGNTIYF.

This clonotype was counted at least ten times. The CDR3 DNA reads TGTGCCAGCAGTTTTAACAGAATGAACACTGAAGCTTTCTTT. Its protein is CASSFNRMNTEAFF. V gene TRBV12-3 or TRBV12-4 combines with J gene TRBJ1-1; D is unclear. Trimming pared 3 bases from V and 0 bases from J, leaving 8 bases between. The CDR3 is 14 residues long.